This T cell receptor beta chain came from a study of T cell changes during pregnancy in multiple sclerosis. From germline, CDR1 is SQVTM and CDR2 ANQGSEA. The V and J ends lost 5 bases and 10 bases, in that order; junction bases with no gene match: 8. This CDR3 is 14 amino acids long. This table comes from immunoSEQ multiplex PCR, and its TCRdb copy is limited to in-frame clones, with some not included. The data show over 100,000 clones, about 90% seen once. The receptor was isolated from a female donor with multiple sclerosis, enrolled in a pregnancy study. This chain connects TRBV29-1 to TRBJ2-3, with 14 bases fitting TRBD2. The sequencing used peripheral blood, collected in the third trimester of pregnancy. The CDR3 loop reads CSVTSTSGGAPQYF. The CDR3 nucleotides are TGCAGCGTTACCTCGACTAGCGGGGGGGCACCGCAGTATTTT.